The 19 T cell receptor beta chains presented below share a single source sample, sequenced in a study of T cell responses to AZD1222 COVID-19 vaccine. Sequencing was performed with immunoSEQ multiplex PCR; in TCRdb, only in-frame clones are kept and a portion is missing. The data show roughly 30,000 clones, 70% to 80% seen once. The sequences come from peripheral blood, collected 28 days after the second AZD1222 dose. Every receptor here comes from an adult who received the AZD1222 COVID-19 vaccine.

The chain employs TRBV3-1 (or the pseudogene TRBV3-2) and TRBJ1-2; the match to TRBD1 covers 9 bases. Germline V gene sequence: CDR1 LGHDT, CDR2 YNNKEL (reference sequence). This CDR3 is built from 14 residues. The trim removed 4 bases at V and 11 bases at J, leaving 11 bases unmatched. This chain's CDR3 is CASSRGQGLGRYTF. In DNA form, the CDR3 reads TGTGCCAGCAGCCGGGGACAGGGATTAGGTCGGTACACCTTC.

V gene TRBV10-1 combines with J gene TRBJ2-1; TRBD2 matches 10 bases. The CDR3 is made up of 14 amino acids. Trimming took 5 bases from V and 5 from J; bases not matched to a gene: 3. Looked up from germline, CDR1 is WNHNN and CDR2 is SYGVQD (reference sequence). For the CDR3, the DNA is TGCGCCAGCAGTTGGCTAGCGGGAGACAATGAGCAGTTCTTC. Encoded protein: CASSWLAGDNEQFF.

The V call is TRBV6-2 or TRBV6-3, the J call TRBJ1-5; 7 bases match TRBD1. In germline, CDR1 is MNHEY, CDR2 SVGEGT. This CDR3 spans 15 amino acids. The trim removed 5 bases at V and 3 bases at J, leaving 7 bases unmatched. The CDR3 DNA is TGTGCCAGCAGTCCCGGGACAGCCTTCAATCAGCCCCAGCATTTT. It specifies CASSPGTAFNQPQHF.

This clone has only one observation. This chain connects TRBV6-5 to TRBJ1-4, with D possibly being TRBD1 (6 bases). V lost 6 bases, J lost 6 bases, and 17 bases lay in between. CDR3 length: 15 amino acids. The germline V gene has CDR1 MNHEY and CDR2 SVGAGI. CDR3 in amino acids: CASSNTRGIDEKLFF. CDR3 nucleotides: TGTGCCAGCAGCAACACCAGGGGAATAGATGAAAAACTGTTTTTT.

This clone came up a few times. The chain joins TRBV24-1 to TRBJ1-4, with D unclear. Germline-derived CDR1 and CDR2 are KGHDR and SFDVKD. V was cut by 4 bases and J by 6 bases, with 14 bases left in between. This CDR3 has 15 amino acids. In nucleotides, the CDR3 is TGTGCCACCAGTGACCCCAGAGGGCGCGATGAAAAACTGTTTTTT. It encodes CATSDPRGRDEKLFF.

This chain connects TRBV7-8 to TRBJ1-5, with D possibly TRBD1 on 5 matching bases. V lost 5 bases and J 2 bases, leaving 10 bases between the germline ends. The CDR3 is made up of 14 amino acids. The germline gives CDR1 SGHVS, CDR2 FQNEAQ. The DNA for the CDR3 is TGTGCCAGCAGCCAGACAGCCGGCAATCAGCCCCAGCATTTT. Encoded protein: CASSQTAGNQPQHF.

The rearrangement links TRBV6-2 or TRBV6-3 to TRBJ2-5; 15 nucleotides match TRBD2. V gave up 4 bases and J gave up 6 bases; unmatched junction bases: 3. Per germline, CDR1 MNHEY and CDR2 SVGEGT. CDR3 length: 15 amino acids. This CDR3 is CASSSGTSGRKTQYF. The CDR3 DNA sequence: TGTGCCAGCAGTTCGGGGACTAGCGGGAGGAAGACCCAGTACTTC.

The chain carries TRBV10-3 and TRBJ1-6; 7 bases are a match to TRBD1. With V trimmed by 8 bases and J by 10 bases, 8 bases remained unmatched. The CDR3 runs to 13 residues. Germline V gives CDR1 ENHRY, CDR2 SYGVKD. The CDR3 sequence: CAIGRETGSPLHF. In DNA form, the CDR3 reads TGTGCCATCGGGAGGGAGACAGGGTCACCCCTCCACTTT.

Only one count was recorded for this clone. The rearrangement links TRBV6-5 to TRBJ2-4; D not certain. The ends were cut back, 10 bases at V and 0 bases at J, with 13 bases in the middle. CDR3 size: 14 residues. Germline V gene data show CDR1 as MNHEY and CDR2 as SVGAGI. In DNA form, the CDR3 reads TGTGCCACCATGGAATACTTAGCCAAAAACATTCAGTACTTC. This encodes CATMEYLAKNIQYF.

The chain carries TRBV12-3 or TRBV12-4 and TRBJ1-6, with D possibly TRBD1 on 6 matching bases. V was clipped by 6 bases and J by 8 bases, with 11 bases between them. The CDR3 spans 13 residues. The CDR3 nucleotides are TGTGCCAGCAGAAGACAGGACCATTCACCCCTCCACTTT. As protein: CASRRQDHSPLHF.

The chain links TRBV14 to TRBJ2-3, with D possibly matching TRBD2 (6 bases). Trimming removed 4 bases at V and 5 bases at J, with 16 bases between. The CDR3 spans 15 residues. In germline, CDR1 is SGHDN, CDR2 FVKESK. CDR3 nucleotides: TGTGCCAGCAGCCGTCCGGGAGCCCCAATAGATACGCAGTATTTT. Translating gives CASSRPGAPIDTQYF.

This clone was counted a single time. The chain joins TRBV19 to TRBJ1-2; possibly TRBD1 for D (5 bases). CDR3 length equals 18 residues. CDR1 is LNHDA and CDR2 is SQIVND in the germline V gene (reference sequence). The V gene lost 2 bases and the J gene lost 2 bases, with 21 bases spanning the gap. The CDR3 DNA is TGTGCCAGTAGTATACTGTTCGGGGCACAGGTGAGAAACTATGGCTACACCTTC. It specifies CASSILFGAQVRNYGYTF.

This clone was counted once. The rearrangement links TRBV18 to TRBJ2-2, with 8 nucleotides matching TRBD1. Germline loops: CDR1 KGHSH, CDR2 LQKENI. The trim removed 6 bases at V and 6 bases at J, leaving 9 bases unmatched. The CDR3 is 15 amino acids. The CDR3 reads CASSGRGQIAGELFF. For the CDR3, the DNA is TGTGCCAGCTCGGGCAGGGGGCAAATCGCCGGGGAGCTGTTTTTT.

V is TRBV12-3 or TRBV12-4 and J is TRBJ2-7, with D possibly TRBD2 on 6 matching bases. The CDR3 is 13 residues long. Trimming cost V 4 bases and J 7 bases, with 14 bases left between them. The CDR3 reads CASSSNPGGEQYF. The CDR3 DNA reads TGTGCCAGCAGTTCAAACCCCGGGGGAGAGCAGTACTTC.

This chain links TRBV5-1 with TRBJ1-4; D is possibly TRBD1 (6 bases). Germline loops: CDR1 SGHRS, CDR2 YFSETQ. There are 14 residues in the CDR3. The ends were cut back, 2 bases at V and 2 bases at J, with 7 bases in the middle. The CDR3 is CASSLGGTNEKLFF. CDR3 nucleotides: TGCGCCAGCAGCTTAGGGGGGACTAATGAAAAACTGTTTTTT. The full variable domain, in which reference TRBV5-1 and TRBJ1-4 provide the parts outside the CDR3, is KAGVTQTPRYLIKTRGQQVTLSCSPISGHRSVSWYQQTPGQGLQFLFEYFSETQRNKGNFPGRFSGRQFSNSRSEMNVSTLELGDSALYLCASSLGGTNEKLFFGSGTQLSVL.

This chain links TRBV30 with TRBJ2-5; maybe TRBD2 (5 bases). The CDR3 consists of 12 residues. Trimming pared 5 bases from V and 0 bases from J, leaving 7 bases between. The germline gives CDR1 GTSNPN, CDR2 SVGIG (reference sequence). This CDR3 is CAWADYQETQYF. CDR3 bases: TGTGCCTGGGCGGACTACCAAGAGACCCAGTACTTC.

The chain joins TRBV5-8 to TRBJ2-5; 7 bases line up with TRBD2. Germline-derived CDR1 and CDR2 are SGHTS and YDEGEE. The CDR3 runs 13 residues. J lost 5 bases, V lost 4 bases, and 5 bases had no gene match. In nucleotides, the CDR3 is TGTGCCAGCAGCCGCGGGAGCTGGGAGACCCAGTACTTC. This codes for CASSRGSWETQYF.

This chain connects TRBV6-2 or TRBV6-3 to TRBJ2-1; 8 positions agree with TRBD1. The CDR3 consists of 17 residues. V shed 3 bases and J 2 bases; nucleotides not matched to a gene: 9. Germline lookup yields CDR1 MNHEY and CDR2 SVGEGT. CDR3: CASSYYGQGGPYNEQFF. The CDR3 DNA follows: TGTGCCAGCAGTTATTATGGACAGGGCGGCCCCTACAATGAGCAGTTCTTC.

The CDR3 sequence: CAWRAPSNTEAFF. The CDR3 coding sequence is TGTGCCTGGAGGGCGCCTAGTAACACTGAAGCTTTCTTT. The J gene is TRBJ1-1, the V gene TRBV30; D not resolved. The CDR3 has 13 amino acids. V lost 3 bases and J lost 2, with 10 bases in between. Looked up from germline, CDR1 is GTSNPN and CDR2 is SVGIG (reference sequence).